The rows below give T cell receptor beta chains drawn from one sample of a study of OX40 agonist ivuxolimab in advanced cancers. This table comes from immunoSEQ multiplex PCR, and its TCRdb copy is limited to in-frame clones, with some not included. The sample comprises about 67,000 clones, about 88% of which are singletons, and roughly 0.27% rests with the top ten. The material sequenced was CD4+ or CD8+ T cells sorted from blood, taken in a trial of the OX40 agonist ivuxolimab. These receptors were taken from an adult with an advanced solid tumor such as melanoma, head and neck, liver or kidney cancer. CDR3s leave out the opening cysteine and the closing phenylalanine or tryptophan. The order of the fields is CDR3 protein, V gene.

ASSYGQDQPQH TRBV7-8
ASSPPIGQGQETQY TRBV18
ASSWGLTHAGTQY TRBV6-9
AIGEGGGNFGEAF TRBV10-3
ASSLGGNNEKLF TRBV7-2
ASSLGEGTDTQY TRBV5-1
ATRAGTATDTQY TRBV27
ASRLLAGVTTDTQY TRBV7-2
ASTDTVGNYGYT TRBV19
ASSGTDQETQY TRBV6-1
ASSHSVKLF TRBV4-3
ASSEAVGTARGRETQY TRBV6-1
ASKTGQANTEAF TRBV19
ASGLQGETQY TRBV19
ASSLGRREEDTDTQY TRBV11-3
ASSLELGPGELF TRBV28
ASSFGPPGRRSDEAF TRBV7-9
ASSYDAGAYNYGYT TRBV6-5
ASSLVGSNYGYT TRBV5-4
ASSKGQGYEKLF TRBV6-5
ASSHILTDDYGYT TRBV28
ASSLAFGGYLSSGNTIY TRBV28
ASKGGTQETQY TRBV5-4
ASSPRQGSSYEQY TRBV5-5
ASSERNRGRAEQY TRBV6-1